The clone carrying this TCR beta chain was recorded at least ten times. What it recognizes is unknown. Regions amplified from RNA transcripts were the TCR beta CDR3 regions. The study used the HTBI primer set for a first-round RT-PCR of the TCR CDR3. A single record per CDR3 protein comes from TCRdb applying MiXCR to the multiplex PCR reads. The data contain a few hundred thousand distinct CDR3 sequences, roughly a sixth of them singletons. CDR1 MRHNA and CDR2 SNTAGT come from the germline V gene. The CDR3 covers 13 residues. V was trimmed by 4 bases and J by 1 base, leaving 4 bases between them. Uncontrolled infection, other autoimmune disease, pregnancy and lactation each barred patients from inclusion. PBMCs came from 9 to 10 ml fresh peripheral blood. The data originate from a study of T cells in Graves' hyperthyroidism and ophthalmopathy. Across the study: The initial diagnosis was the point when peripheral blood was collected, ahead of any treatment.

Study-wide results and limits: Separating ophthalmopathy from stable hyperthyroidism was achieved by a 13 V-J model.

The chain links TRBV6-4 to TRBJ2-2; D is unresolved. Specimen: blood. The receptor's source is a woman younger than 35 with Graves' ophthalmopathy. The CDR3 nucleotides are TGTGCCAGCAGTGTACAGAACACCGGGGAGCTGTTTTTT. It specifies CASSVQNTGELFF.